This T cell receptor beta chain was documented in a study of T cell responses to AZD1222 COVID-19 vaccine. Second-dose groups at about 4 or about 12 weeks were pooled. To note about this clone: What it binds is not known.

The repertoire was sequenced with immunoSEQ multiplex PCR; TCRdb's copy has only in-frame clones and lacks some. Of around 130,000 clones listed, around 89% are singletons. After removal of 6 bases from V and 9 bases from J, the junction contained 15 bases not matched to a gene. This CDR3 region has 16 residues. Germline lookup yields CDR1 KGHSH and CDR2 LQKENI. Whole-study results and caveats: Donors, mostly white British, included more females; clonal diversity was possibly underestimated.

The material was peripheral blood, obtained 28 days after the second AZD1222 dose. The chain combines TRBV18 with TRBJ2-1; 9 bases are a match to TRBD2. This receptor was obtained from an adult who received the AZD1222 COVID-19 vaccine. CDR3 protein: CASSPFGGRAASEQFF. CDR3 DNA: TGTGCCAGCTCCCCCTTTGGCGGGAGGGCTGCTAGTGAGCAGTTCTTC.